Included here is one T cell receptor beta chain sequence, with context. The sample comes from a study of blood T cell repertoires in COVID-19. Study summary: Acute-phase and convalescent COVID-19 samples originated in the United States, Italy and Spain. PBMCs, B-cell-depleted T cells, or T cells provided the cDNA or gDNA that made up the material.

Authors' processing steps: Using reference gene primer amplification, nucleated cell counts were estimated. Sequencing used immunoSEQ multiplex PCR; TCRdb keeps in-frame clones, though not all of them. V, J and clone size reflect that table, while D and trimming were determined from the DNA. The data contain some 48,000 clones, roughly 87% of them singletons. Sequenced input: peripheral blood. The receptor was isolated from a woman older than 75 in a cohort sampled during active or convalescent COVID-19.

For the CDR3, the DNA is TGTGCCAGCAGCCCCTACCAAGAGACCCAGTACTTC. The encoded protein is CASSPYQETQYF. The gene calls are TRBV7-6 and TRBJ2-5; no clear D. The V gene lost 5 bases and the J gene lost 0 bases, with 4 bases spanning the gap. CDR1 and CDR2 (germline): SGHVS, FNYEAQ. This CDR3 is 12 amino acids long.